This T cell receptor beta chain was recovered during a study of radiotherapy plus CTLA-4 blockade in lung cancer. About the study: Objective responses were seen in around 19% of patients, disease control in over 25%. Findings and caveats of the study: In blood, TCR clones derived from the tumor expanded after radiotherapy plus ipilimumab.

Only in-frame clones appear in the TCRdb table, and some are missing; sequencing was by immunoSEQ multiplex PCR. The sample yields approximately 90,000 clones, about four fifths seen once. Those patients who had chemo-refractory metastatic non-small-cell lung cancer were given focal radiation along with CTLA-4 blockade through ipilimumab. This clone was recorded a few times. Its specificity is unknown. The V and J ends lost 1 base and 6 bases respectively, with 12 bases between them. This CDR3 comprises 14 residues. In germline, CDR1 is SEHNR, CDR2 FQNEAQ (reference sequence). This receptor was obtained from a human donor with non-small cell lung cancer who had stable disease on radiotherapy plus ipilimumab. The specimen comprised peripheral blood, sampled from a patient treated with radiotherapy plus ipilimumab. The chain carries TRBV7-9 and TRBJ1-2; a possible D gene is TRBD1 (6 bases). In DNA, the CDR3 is TGTGCCAGCAGCTTAGACCACAGGGACGATGGCTACACCTTC. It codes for CASSLDHRDDGYTF. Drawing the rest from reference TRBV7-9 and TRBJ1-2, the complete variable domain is DTGVSQNPRHKITKRGQNVTFRCDPISEHNRLYWYRQTLGQGPEFLTYFQNEAQLEKSRLLSDRFSAERPKGSFSTLEIQRTEQGDSAMYLCASSLDHRDDGYTFGSGTRLTVV.